This passage covers 14 T cell receptor beta chains from one sample sequenced in a study of CD8+ T cells in alopecia areata. RNA extraction and reverse transcription yielded cDNA as sequencing template. TCRdb keeps only in-frame clones here, not all; method: immunoSEQ multiplex PCR. This table has 150,000 to 190,000 clones, 50% to 65% appearing once. Sequencing used CD8+ T cells sorted from blood, obtained at week 0. The source of these receptors is a human donor with alopecia areata.

The chain links TRBV4-3 to TRBJ1-2, with no clear D. The V and J ends lost 0 bases and 3 bases respectively, with 11 bases between them. Germline CDR1 reads LGHNA; CDR2 reads YSLEER. The CDR3 has 15 amino acids. DNA of the CDR3: TGCGCCAGCAGCCAAGAGGAGGGTGGGGACTATGGCTACACCTTC. Encoded protein: CASSQEEGGDYGYTF.

The CDR3 coding sequence is TGCAGCGTTGAAGGGACAGGAGGGGGGGAGTTCGGAGGCTACACCTTC. Protein product: CSVEGTGGGEFGGYTF. The gene calls are TRBV29-1 and TRBJ1-2; 7 nucleotides align to TRBD1. The length of the CDR3 is 16 residues. V was clipped by 1 base and J by 8 bases; unmatched bases: 16. Germline loops: CDR1 SQVTM, CDR2 ANQGSEA.

The chain uses TRBV30 and TRBJ1-2; D is possibly TRBD1 (6 bases). The CDR3 runs 11 residues. The germline gives CDR1 GTSNPN, CDR2 SVGIG (reference sequence). The V gene lost 7 bases and the J gene lost 4 bases, with 10 bases spanning the gap. CDR3 nucleotide sequence: TGTGCCTTGGACAGATCCTATGGCTACACCTTC. It encodes CALDRSYGYTF.

In its sample, this clone was seen once. The chain is built from TRBV30 and TRBJ1-1; D remains ambiguous. V gave up 0 bases and J gave up 5 bases, with 16 bases separating them. Germline CDR1 and CDR2: GTSNPN and SVGIG (reference sequence). The CDR3 is 15 amino acids. In DNA form, the CDR3 reads TGTGCCTGGAGTGTATCGTCGGGCCTATGGACTGAAGCTTTCTTT. Protein sequence: CAWSVSSGLWTEAFF.

The V and J genes are TRBV6-1 and TRBJ1-1; 7 positions agree with TRBD1. The germline CDR1 and CDR2 sequences are MNHNS and SASEGT. J lost 6 bases, V lost 10 bases, and 8 bases had no gene match. The CDR3 sequence is 12 residues long. CDR3 loop: CAIKDRVAEAFF. The CDR3 nucleotides are TGTGCCATCAAAGACAGGGTCGCTGAAGCTTTCTTT.

The chain is built from TRBV16 and TRBJ2-1, with 8 nucleotides matching TRBD1. The junction had 5 bases not matched to a gene; V was cut back by 3 bases and J by 4 bases. This CDR3 contains 15 residues. CDR1 is KGHSY and CDR2 is FQNENV in the germline V gene. The CDR3 spells CASSQPGQAYNEQFF. CDR3 nucleotides: TGTGCCAGCAGCCAGCCGGGACAGGCTTACAATGAGCAGTTCTTC.

The J gene is TRBJ1-1, the V gene TRBV13; 7 bases fit TRBD1. V dropped 4 bases and J dropped 0; count of bases not matched to a gene: 8. The CDR3 has 16 residues. Germline loops: CDR1 PRHDT, CDR2 FYEKMQ (reference sequence). CDR3: CASSSRNTGVNTEAFF. The CDR3 DNA reads as TGTGCCAGCAGCTCACGGAACACAGGGGTGAACACTGAAGCTTTCTTT.

V gene TRBV27 combines with J gene TRBJ1-4; D unresolved. V lost 4 bases, J lost 8 bases, and 17 bases lay in between. This CDR3 has 15 residues. Germline V CDR1 and CDR2: MNHEY, SMNVEV (reference sequence). CDR3 in DNA: TGTGCCAGCAGTTCTCACCCTGCGGGTCAAGAAAAACTGTTTTTT. Protein: CASSSHPAGQEKLFF.

V gene TRBV5-6 combines with J gene TRBJ1-6; perhaps TRBD1 as D (5 bases). The V gene lost 4 bases and the J gene lost 7 bases, with 12 bases spanning the gap. Germline assignment: CDR1 SGHDT and CDR2 YYEEEE. The length of the CDR3 is 14 residues. The CDR3 nucleotides read TGTGCCAGCAGCGGCGGGGGACCCAATTCACCCCTCCACTTT. Residues: CASSGGGPNSPLHF.

Only a few counts were recorded for this clone. This chain uses TRBV7-6 with TRBJ2-3; 11 nucleotides line up with TRBD2. There are 16 residues in the CDR3. After removal of 5 bases from V and 1 base from J, the junction contained 5 bases not matched to a gene. CDR1 and CDR2 from the germline V gene are SGHVS and FNYEAQ. CDR3 protein: CASSPATSGGTDTQYF. For the CDR3, the DNA is TGTGCCAGCAGCCCCGCGACTAGCGGGGGCACAGATACGCAGTATTTT.

The chain joins TRBV29-1 to TRBJ1-2; TRBD1 might be the D (6 bases). The CDR3 length is 12 residues. Germline loops: CDR1 SQVTM, CDR2 ANQGSEA. V lost 5 bases to trimming and J lost 7 bases, with 14 bases between them. As DNA, the CDR3 is TGCAGCGTTATCGGGGGGGCATCTGGCTACACCTTC. It translates to CSVIGGASGYTF.

The V gene is TRBV11-2, the J gene TRBJ2-3; 8 nucleotides align to TRBD1. The germline V gene has CDR1 SGHAT and CDR2 FQNNGV. The V gene end was trimmed by 5 bases and the J gene end by 6 bases; junction bases not matched to a gene: 7. The CDR3 contains 14 residues. CDR3 sequence (DNA): TGTGCCAGCAGCCCCGGACAGGGTTTTGATACGCAGTATTTT. The encoded protein is CASSPGQGFDTQYF.

This clone was counted a few times. The rearrangement joins TRBV6-4 to TRBJ1-4, with D unresolved. Trimming took 2 bases from V and 8 from J, leaving 3 bases between them. Germline V gene lookup returns CDR1 MRHNA and CDR2 SNTAGT. The CDR3 extends over 11 amino acids. This CDR3 is CASSDGEKLFF. Here the CDR3 DNA reads TGTGCCAGCAGTGACGGGGAAAAACTGTTTTTT.

The V call is TRBV4-3, the J call TRBJ2-7, with D tentatively TRBD1 (6 bases). V was trimmed by 1 base and J by 6 bases, leaving 13 bases between them. Per the germline V gene, CDR1 is LGHNA and CDR2 is YSLEER. The CDR3 extends over 14 amino acids. CDR3 sequence (DNA): TGCGCCAGCAGCCAAGTCGACAGGTCTATCGAGCAGTACTTC. It translates to CASSQVDRSIEQYF.